A selection of T cell receptor beta chains follows, all from one sample in a study of blood T cell repertoires in COVID-19. Sequencing was performed with immunoSEQ multiplex PCR; in TCRdb, only in-frame clones are kept and a portion is missing. The sample lists hundreds of thousands of clones, approximately 88% seen once, with about 6% in the top ten. Sequenced sample: PBMCs or T cells enriched from blood (not recorded which). The source of these receptors is a woman between 35 and 50 years old who had recovered from COVID-19. Each CDR3 is given with its conserved first and last residue. Fields, in order: D gene, V gene, CDR3 length, clone size, J gene, CDR3 protein, CDR3 DNA. A D gene is named only where the DNA matches it firmly. Where a row states a size, it is once, few, many or the class of an expanded clone; other rows omit it.

d_call: -; v_call: TRBV9; cdr3_length: 17; clone_size: -; j_call: TRBJ1-6; cdr3_aa: CASSRGQLRTNHSPLHF; cdr3_nt: TGTGCCAGCAGCAGAGGACAGCTAAGAACCAATCATTCACCCCTCCACTTT
d_call: -; v_call: TRBV19; cdr3_length: 17; clone_size: -; j_call: TRBJ1-2; cdr3_aa: CASSPRGRGTSDYGYTF; cdr3_nt: TGTGCCAGTAGCCCCCGGGGCAGGGGAACTTCGGACTATGGCTACACCTTC
d_call: -; v_call: TRBV9; cdr3_length: 14; clone_size: -; j_call: TRBJ2-3; cdr3_aa: CASSVQGLTDTQYF; cdr3_nt: TGTGCCAGCAGCGTACAGGGGTTGACAGATACGCAGTATTTT
d_call: -; v_call: TRBV7-9; cdr3_length: 13; clone_size: -; j_call: TRBJ2-7; cdr3_aa: CASSLVGAYEQYF; cdr3_nt: TGTGCCAGCAGCTTAGTGGGAGCCTACGAGCAGTACTTC
d_call: -; v_call: TRBV28; cdr3_length: 14; clone_size: -; j_call: TRBJ2-3; cdr3_aa: CASSKTGTTDTQYF; cdr3_nt: TGTGCCAGCAGTAAAACAGGGACCACAGATACGCAGTATTTT
d_call: -; v_call: TRBV2; cdr3_length: 13; clone_size: -; j_call: TRBJ1-1; cdr3_aa: CASRETGPAEAFF; cdr3_nt: TGTGCCAGCAGAGAGACAGGCCCAGCTGAAGCTTTCTTT
d_call: -; v_call: TRBV6-1; cdr3_length: 16; clone_size: -; j_call: TRBJ2-7; cdr3_aa: CASSDEGSQSSYEQYF; cdr3_nt: TGTGCCAGCAGTGACGAGGGCTCCCAGAGCTCCTACGAGCAGTACTTC
d_call: TRBD1; v_call: TRBV18; cdr3_length: 13; clone_size: once; j_call: TRBJ2-3; cdr3_aa: CASSLQGVDTQYF; cdr3_nt: TGTGCCAGCTCACTGCAGGGGGTAGATACGCAGTATTTT
d_call: -; v_call: TRBV7-2; cdr3_length: 13; clone_size: -; j_call: TRBJ2-7; cdr3_aa: CASSATRIYEQYF; cdr3_nt: TGTGCCAGCAGCGCAACTAGGATCTACGAGCAGTACTTC
d_call: -; v_call: TRBV27; cdr3_length: 15; clone_size: -; j_call: TRBJ2-1; cdr3_aa: CASSLFLDSSNEQFF; cdr3_nt: TGTGCCAGCAGTTTATTCTTAGACTCCTCTAATGAGCAGTTCTTC
d_call: -; v_call: TRBV6-4; cdr3_length: 13; clone_size: -; j_call: TRBJ2-7; cdr3_aa: CASSDSGGTEQYF; cdr3_nt: TGTGCCAGCAGTGACTCTGGCGGGACTGAGCAGTACTTC
d_call: -; v_call: TRBV28; cdr3_length: 14; clone_size: -; j_call: TRBJ1-2; cdr3_aa: CASSLLLGGYGYTF; cdr3_nt: TGTGCCAGCAGTTTATTATTGGGGGGTTATGGCTACACCTTC
d_call: -; v_call: TRBV9; cdr3_length: 20; clone_size: -; j_call: TRBJ1-5; cdr3_aa: CASSVLASGYCPELMQPQHF; cdr3_nt: TGTGCCAGCAGCGTACTCGCATCGGGGTACTGCCCGGAATTAATGCAGCCCCAGCATTTT
d_call: TRBD2; v_call: TRBV7-2; cdr3_length: 17; clone_size: once; j_call: TRBJ2-3; cdr3_aa: CASSFTAGGPGTDTQYF; cdr3_nt: TGTGCCAGCAGCTTTACCGCGGGAGGGCCCGGCACAGATACGCAGTATTTT
d_call: -; v_call: TRBV20-1; cdr3_length: 11; clone_size: -; j_call: TRBJ2-4; cdr3_aa: CSARGLNIQYF; cdr3_nt: TGCAGTGCTAGAGGGCTGAACATTCAGTACTTC
d_call: TRBD2; v_call: TRBV27; cdr3_length: 17; clone_size: -; j_call: TRBJ2-2; cdr3_aa: CASSLPQAAGVPGELFF; cdr3_nt: TGTGCCAGCAGTCTACCCCAAGCAGCGGGAGTGCCGGGGGAGCTGTTTTTT
d_call: TRBD2; v_call: TRBV5-1; cdr3_length: 15; clone_size: -; j_call: TRBJ2-1; cdr3_aa: CASSHTSGGGNEQFF; cdr3_nt: TGCGCCAGCAGCCACACTAGCGGTGGGGGTAATGAGCAGTTCTTC
d_call: TRBD2; v_call: TRBV3-1/TRBV3-2; cdr3_length: 15; clone_size: -; j_call: TRBJ2-1; cdr3_aa: CASSKLAGGNNEQFF; cdr3_nt: TGTGCCAGCAGCAAACTAGCGGGAGGGAATAATGAGCAGTTCTTC
d_call: -; v_call: TRBV29-1; cdr3_length: 13; clone_size: -; j_call: TRBJ1-3; cdr3_aa: CSVAQGIGNTIYF; cdr3_nt: TGCAGCGTTGCCCAGGGAATTGGAAACACCATATATTTT
d_call: TRBD1; v_call: TRBV4-1; cdr3_length: 19; clone_size: few; j_call: TRBJ1-3; cdr3_aa: CASSQAGARTGESGNTIYF; cdr3_nt: TGCGCCAGCAGCCAGGCGGGAGCCCGGACAGGGGAATCTGGAAACACCATATATTTT
d_call: TRBD1; v_call: TRBV14; cdr3_length: 16; clone_size: -; j_call: TRBJ1-4; cdr3_aa: CASSQWPTGGNEKLFF; cdr3_nt: TGTGCCAGCAGCCAATGGCCGACAGGGGGAAATGAAAAACTGTTTTTT
d_call: TRBD1; v_call: TRBV9; cdr3_length: 14; clone_size: once; j_call: TRBJ2-7; cdr3_aa: CASSVDRGPYEQYF; cdr3_nt: TGTGCCAGCAGCGTCGACAGGGGGCCCTACGAGCAGTACTTC
d_call: -; v_call: TRBV7-9; cdr3_length: 13; clone_size: -; j_call: TRBJ2-1; cdr3_aa: CAKNSRSYNEQFF; cdr3_nt: TGTGCCAAAAACAGTAGGTCCTACAATGAGCAGTTCTTC
d_call: -; v_call: TRBV28; cdr3_length: 12; clone_size: -; j_call: TRBJ2-7; cdr3_aa: CACTGGTYEQYF; cdr3_nt: TGTGCCTGCACGGGGGGCACCTACGAGCAGTACTTC
d_call: -; v_call: TRBV10-3; cdr3_length: 14; clone_size: once; j_call: TRBJ2-1; cdr3_aa: CAIGGQRLGDEQFF; cdr3_nt: TGTGCCATCGGGGGCCAGCGGTTAGGCGATGAGCAGTTCTTC
d_call: TRBD2; v_call: TRBV7-2; cdr3_length: 14; clone_size: -; j_call: TRBJ2-7; cdr3_aa: CASSAGLAEVEQYF; cdr3_nt: TGTGCCAGCAGCGCCGGACTAGCGGAGGTCGAGCAGTACTTC